This T cell receptor (beta chain) was found in a study of cytomegalovirus exposure and HLA in healthy donors. Study outcomes and limitations: The study reported that TCR beta sequences accurately predicted HLA-A and HLA-B alleles in most subjects.

This clone was recorded a few times. Its target is unknown. Germline V gene sequence: CDR1 SGHRS, CDR2 YFSETQ. V lost 5 bases, J lost 6 bases, and 9 bases stayed unmatched. The CDR3 runs 14 residues. The PCR had 60 Vbeta and 13 Jbeta primers. Assay used: immunoSEQ multiplex PCR; TCRdb lists only in-frame clones, some missing. The sample shows about 160,000 clones, 80% of them seen only once. The sequence was obtained from a male donor in good health and CMV-seropositive. What was sequenced was PBMCs. This chain joins TRBV5-1 and TRBJ2-7, with 9 positions matching TRBD2. This chain's CDR3 is CASRRSSGNVEQYF. CDR3 DNA: TGCGCCAGCAGGCGTTCTAGCGGGAACGTCGAGCAGTACTTC.